The next 3 T cell receptor beta chains were all read from a single sample in a study of blood T cells in healthy people across ages. The authors ran a second PCR of roughly 7 to 11 cycles using a sample-barcoded 5' primer and a J-beta primer mix. One entry per CDR3 protein results from TCRdb running MiXCR on the 5' RACE reads. Found here are around 1,500,000 distinct CDR3 sequences, approximately 30% of them singletons; the top ten hold roughly 8%. The source material was blood. These receptors were taken from a woman aged 25 to 39 in good health.

This clonotype was counted at least ten times. The chain carries TRBV6-2 or TRBV6-3 and TRBJ2-7, with a tentative D call TRBD2 (5 bases). The CDR3 is 12 residues long. Germline lookup yields CDR1 MNHEY and CDR2 SVGEGT. V lost 6 bases to trimming and J lost 4 bases, with 10 bases between them. DNA of the CDR3: TGTGCCAGCAGGGCTGGACTGTACGAGCAGTACTTC. It translates to CASRAGLYEQYF.

This clonotype was observed many times. This sequence joins TRBV20-1 and TRBJ1-2; possible D gene TRBD1, 6 bases. The germline V gene encodes CDR1 DFQATT and CDR2 SNEGSKA (reference sequence). The CDR3 has 11 residues. The CDR3 bases are TGCAGAGGACAGAGGGGCAATGGCTACACCTTC. Translation: CRGQRGNGYTF.

This clonotype was seen once. The conserved phenylalanine or tryptophan normally closing the CDR3 is absent here, so this likely arose from a read error. This chain connects TRBV6-6 to TRBJ2-7; tentative D call: TRBD2 (5 bases). The V end lost 1 base, the J end lost 0 bases, and 10 bases lay between the germline ends. CDR3 length equals 15 residues. CDR1 is MNHNY and CDR2 is SVGAGI in the germline V gene (reference sequence). CDR3 residues: CASSYYAGISYEQYL. CDR3 sequence (DNA): TGTGCCAGCAGTTACTACGCCGGGATCTCCTACGAGCAGTACCTC.